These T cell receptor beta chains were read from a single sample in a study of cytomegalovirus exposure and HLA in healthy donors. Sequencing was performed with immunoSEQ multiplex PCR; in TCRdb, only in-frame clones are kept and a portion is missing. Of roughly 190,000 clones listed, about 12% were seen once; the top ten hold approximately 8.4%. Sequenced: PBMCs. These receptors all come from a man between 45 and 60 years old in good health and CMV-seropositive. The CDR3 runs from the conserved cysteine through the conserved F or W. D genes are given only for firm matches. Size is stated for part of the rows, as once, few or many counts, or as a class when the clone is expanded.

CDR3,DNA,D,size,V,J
CAWLRGTVSSGNTIYF,TGTGCCTGGTTAAGGGGGACGGTTAGCTCTGGAAACACCATATATTTT,-,-,TRBV30,TRBJ1-3
CAWINGAYEQYF,TGTGCCTGGATCAACGGAGCCTACGAGCAGTACTTC,-,-,TRBV30,TRBJ2-7
CASSEVGVGAFF,TGTGCCAGCAGTGAGGTAGGAGTTGGGGCTTTCTTT,-,few,TRBV28,TRBJ1-1
CATPGQESINEQFF,TGTGCCACCCCAGGACAGGAATCGATCAATGAGCAGTTCTTC,TRBD1,-,TRBV11-2,TRBJ2-1
CASSPSSQETQYF,TGTGCCAGTAGTCCCTCCAGCCAAGAGACCCAGTACTTC,-,few,TRBV19,TRBJ2-5
CSATGYAEAFF,TGCAGTGCCACGGGATACGCTGAAGCTTTCTTT,-,-,TRBV20-1,TRBJ1-1
CASSPAGGGETQYF,TGTGCTAGCAGCCCAGCGGGGGGAGGGGAGACCCAGTACTTC,TRBD2,-,TRBV7-7,TRBJ2-5
CASSYPGTGGSPLHF,TGTGCCAGCAGTTACCCCGGGACAGGGGGTTCACCCCTCCACTTT,TRBD1,few,TRBV28,TRBJ1-6
CASSGGFGETQYF,TGCGCCAGCAGTGGAGGGTTCGGCGAGACCCAGTACTTC,-,-,TRBV10-2,TRBJ2-5
CATSRDQGDTGELFF,TGTGCCACCAGCAGAGATCAGGGCGACACCGGGGAGCTGTTTTTT,-,few,TRBV15,TRBJ2-2
CASGPDSGYGYTF,TGTGCTAGTGGTCCAGACTCCGGCTATGGCTACACCTTC,-,-,TRBV12-5,TRBJ1-2
CATRGGSNYGYTF,TGTGCCACGCGAGGGGGCTCTAACTATGGCTACACCTTC,TRBD1,-,TRBV6-5,TRBJ1-2
CASSLELAGSTDTQYF,TGCGCCAGCAGCTTGGAACTAGCGGGGTCTACAGATACGCAGTATTTT,TRBD2,-,TRBV5-1,TRBJ2-3
CASSLVTNNEQFF,TGTGCCAGCAGCTTGGTTACTAACAATGAGCAGTTCTTC,-,few,TRBV7-3,TRBJ2-1
CASSPGQVTDTQYF,TGTGCCAGCAGTCCGGGACAGGTCACAGATACGCAGTATTTT,TRBD1,-,TRBV7-9,TRBJ2-3
CASGWGAANQPQHF,TGTGCCAGCGGGTGGGGAGCGGCCAATCAGCCCCAGCATTTT,-,-,TRBV7-2,TRBJ1-5
CASTWGRNTQYF,TGTGCCAGCACATGGGGGCGAAATACGCAGTATTTT,-,-,TRBV6-1,TRBJ2-3
CASSPSGQRVTGELFF,TGTGCCAGCAGCCCCTCGGGACAGAGGGTTACCGGGGAGCTGTTTTTT,TRBD1,few,TRBV5-4,TRBJ2-2
CAWSPRAEQYF,TGTGCCTGGAGTCCCAGGGCCGAGCAGTACTTC,-,-,TRBV30,TRBJ2-7
CASSPLGLGTDTQYF,TGTGCCAGCAGCCCCCTAGGACTAGGGACAGATACGCAGTATTTT,TRBD2,few,TRBV14,TRBJ2-3
CASSIVGSGYTF,TGTGCCAGTAGTATAGTAGGGAGTGGCTACACCTTC,-,-,TRBV19,TRBJ1-2
CASSFKAGGYNEQFF,TGTGCCAGCAGCTTTAAGGCGGGGGGCTACAATGAGCAGTTCTTC,TRBD2,-,TRBV7-2,TRBJ2-1
CASSSDRGGSEQYF,TGTGCCAGCAGCTCCGACAGGGGAGGGTCCGAGCAGTACTTC,-,-,TRBV5-4,TRBJ2-7
CASRKRLGQGFGETQYF,TGTGCCAGCAGAAAAAGATTGGGACAGGGCTTTGGAGAGACCCAGTACTTC,TRBD1,once,TRBV7-2,TRBJ2-5
CATHEQGLLNTEAFF,TGTGCCACCCATGAGCAGGGCTTACTGAACACTGAAGCTTTCTTT,-,few,TRBV28,TRBJ1-1
CASSPTGAFNSPLHF,TGTGCCAGCAGTCCAACAGGGGCATTCAATTCACCCCTCCACTTT,TRBD1,few,TRBV6-1,TRBJ1-6
CASSSRQGISYGYTF,TGTGCCAGCAGCTCCCGACAGGGGATTAGCTATGGCTACACCTTC,TRBD1,once,TRBV7-2,TRBJ1-2